One and the same sample provided the 2 T cell receptor beta chains below, sequenced in a study of shared clonotypes between healthy human individuals. TCRdb's copy holds only in-frame clones and misses some; the assay was immunoSEQ multiplex PCR. The sample comprises under 2,500,000 clones, roughly 95% of which are singletons, and over 0.1% rests with the top ten. The sequencing sample was made of naive CD4+ T cells sorted from blood. Noted subset: CD45RA+ positively selected. The receptors originated from a man between 18 and 29 years old in good health.

The rearrangement joins TRBV7-3 to TRBJ2-2, with 7 bases lining up with TRBD2. The CDR3 is 16 residues long. J was trimmed by 6 bases and V by 3 bases; bases with no gene match: 10. The V gene's germline CDR1 is SGHTA and CDR2 FQGTGA. The CDR3 nucleotides read TGTGCCAGCAGCTTGTTGGTACGGGGGGTTCCCGGGGAGCTGTTTTTT. This gives the protein CASSLLVRGVPGELFF.

This clone has only one observation. The chain couples TRBV5-1 to TRBJ2-7, with D possibly TRBD2 on 5 matching bases. Germline V CDR1 and CDR2: SGHRS, YFSETQ. The CDR3 totals 15 residues. V shed 4 bases and J shed 2 bases, with 16 bases lying between them. The CDR3 region has the DNA TGCGCCAGCAGCCAGGCAGTAATAGCGCCCTACGAGCAGTACTTC. Its translation is CASSQAVIAPYEQYF.